This TCR beta chain was identified during a study of PD-1 blockade in mismatch repair-deficient tumors. This clone was detected once. Its target is unknown. TCRs were sequenced from three patients responding to pembrolizumab. The assay was immunoSEQ multiplex PCR, and TCRdb's table has in-frame clones only and misses some. The data hold roughly 110,000 clones, with roughly 80% observed a single time. General study results and limits: After pembrolizumab, tumor-resident clones rose rapidly, then generally contracted before radiologic responses.

The input for sequencing was peripheral blood, taken 60 weeks after starting pembrolizumab. The sequence was obtained from an adult with mismatch repair-deficient cancer.

The CDR3 sequence: CAWSVSGMEQFF. The CDR3 DNA is TGTGCCTGGAGTGTTTCCGGGATGGAGCAGTTCTTC. The chain links TRBV30 to TRBJ2-1; perhaps TRBD2 as D (5 bases). CDR3 length: 12 residues. Looked up from germline, CDR1 is GTSNPN and CDR2 is SVGIG (reference sequence). V lost 0 bases, J lost 10 bases, and 10 bases lay in between.